Listed below are T cell receptor beta chains from one sample, sequenced in a study of T cell responses to AZD1222 COVID-19 vaccine. Measured with immunoSEQ multiplex PCR; TCRdb has only the in-frame clones, and not every one. The top ten hold around 8% of the sample, which has around 140,000 clones, around 90% seen once. The sequencing used peripheral blood, collected 28 days after the second dose of the MenACWY control vaccine. These receptors were obtained from an adult who received the MenACWY meningococcal vaccine as a control. Each CDR3 is given with its conserved first and last residue. Each record gives: V gene, J gene, CDR3 length, D gene, clone size, CDR3 protein, CDR3 DNA. D genes are given only for firm matches. For some rows the clone size is stated as once, few or many, or as a class when expanded; others skip it.

v_call: TRBV6-1; j_call: TRBJ1-3; cdr3_length: 16; d_call: NA; clone_size: NA; cdr3_aa: CASSAGPIYSGNTIYF; cdr3_nt: TGTGCCAGCAGTGCGGGTCCGATCTACTCTGGAAACACCATATATTTT
v_call: TRBV28; j_call: TRBJ1-4; cdr3_length: 16; d_call: TRBD1; clone_size: NA; cdr3_aa: CASSSATRQGNEKLFF; cdr3_nt: TGTGCCAGCAGTTCAGCGACGCGACAGGGGAATGAAAAACTGTTTTTT
v_call: TRBV12-2; j_call: TRBJ2-3; cdr3_length: 15; d_call: NA; clone_size: NA; cdr3_aa: CASRRGDTSTDTQYF; cdr3_nt: TGTGCAAGTCGCCGAGGCGACACTAGCACAGATACGCAGTATTTT
v_call: TRBV12-3/TRBV12-4; j_call: TRBJ2-7; cdr3_length: 12; d_call: NA; clone_size: NA; cdr3_aa: CASSPSGYEQYF; cdr3_nt: TGTGCCAGCAGTCCCTCTGGTTACGAGCAGTACTTC
v_call: TRBV27; j_call: TRBJ2-7; cdr3_length: 15; d_call: NA; clone_size: NA; cdr3_aa: CASSFSGPSAYEQYF; cdr3_nt: TGTGCCAGCAGTTTTTCGGGACCAAGCGCCTACGAGCAGTACTTC
v_call: TRBV10-3; j_call: TRBJ2-7; cdr3_length: 16; d_call: NA; clone_size: few; cdr3_aa: CAIAPATGRGLYEQYF; cdr3_nt: TGTGCCATCGCGCCGGCGACAGGTAGGGGCCTCTACGAGCAGTACTTC
v_call: TRBV5-4; j_call: TRBJ2-1; cdr3_length: 18; d_call: TRBD2; clone_size: few; cdr3_aa: CASSSGLAGGQSYNEQFF; cdr3_nt: TGTGCCAGCAGCTCGGGACTAGCGGGAGGTCAATCCTACAATGAGCAGTTCTTC
v_call: TRBV7-2; j_call: TRBJ2-6; cdr3_length: 14; d_call: NA; clone_size: NA; cdr3_aa: CASSLDSGANVLTF; cdr3_nt: TGTGCCAGCAGCTTAGACTCTGGGGCCAACGTCCTGACTTTC
v_call: TRBV6-6; j_call: TRBJ1-2; cdr3_length: 13; d_call: NA; clone_size: NA; cdr3_aa: CASSYEGSVGYTF; cdr3_nt: TGTGCCAGCAGTTATGAGGGATCGGTTGGCTACACCTTC
v_call: TRBV19; j_call: TRBJ1-1; cdr3_length: 13; d_call: NA; clone_size: NA; cdr3_aa: CASSIFGNTEAFF; cdr3_nt: TGTGCCAGTAGTATCTTTGGGAACACTGAAGCTTTCTTT
v_call: TRBV9; j_call: TRBJ1-4; cdr3_length: 15; d_call: NA; clone_size: NA; cdr3_aa: CASSVVTGPNEKLFF; cdr3_nt: TGTGCCAGCAGCGTAGTTACGGGACCCAATGAAAAACTGTTTTTT
v_call: TRBV19; j_call: TRBJ1-5; cdr3_length: 15; d_call: NA; clone_size: NA; cdr3_aa: CASKRTLVSNQPQHF; cdr3_nt: TGTGCCAGTAAACGGACATTAGTTAGCAATCAGCCCCAGCATTTT
v_call: TRBV2; j_call: TRBJ2-3; cdr3_length: 15; d_call: NA; clone_size: NA; cdr3_aa: CASSRESWGTDTQYF; cdr3_nt: TGTGCCAGCAGCCGGGAGTCGTGGGGCACAGATACGCAGTATTTT
v_call: TRBV11-2; j_call: TRBJ2-5; cdr3_length: 16; d_call: TRBD2; clone_size: NA; cdr3_aa: CASSGRLAGGQETQYF; cdr3_nt: TGTGCCAGCAGCGGCCGACTAGCGGGGGGACAAGAGACCCAGTACTTC
v_call: TRBV28; j_call: TRBJ2-3; cdr3_length: 16; d_call: NA; clone_size: NA; cdr3_aa: CASAVGPPRNGDTQYF; cdr3_nt: TGTGCCTCTGCCGTAGGGCCCCCTCGTAATGGGGATACGCAGTATTTT
v_call: TRBV6-5; j_call: TRBJ2-1; cdr3_length: 16; d_call: NA; clone_size: NA; cdr3_aa: CASSYRFTVVHNEQFF; cdr3_nt: TGTGCCAGCAGTTACAGGTTTACGGTGGTGCACAATGAGCAGTTCTTC
v_call: TRBV28; j_call: TRBJ1-4; cdr3_length: 15; d_call: TRBD1; clone_size: NA; cdr3_aa: CASGIRTGSSEKLFF; cdr3_nt: TGTGCCAGTGGGATTCGGACAGGGTCGAGTGAAAAACTGTTTTTT
v_call: TRBV13; j_call: TRBJ1-2; cdr3_length: 14; d_call: NA; clone_size: NA; cdr3_aa: CASSLVVSPYGYTF; cdr3_nt: TGTGCCAGCAGCTTAGTGGTGAGTCCCTATGGCTACACCTTC
v_call: TRBV19; j_call: TRBJ1-6; cdr3_length: 16; d_call: NA; clone_size: NA; cdr3_aa: CASKSEGSSYNSPLHF; cdr3_nt: TGTGCCAGTAAGAGTGAGGGGAGCTCCTATAATTCACCCCTCCACTTT
v_call: TRBV19; j_call: TRBJ1-2; cdr3_length: 16; d_call: NA; clone_size: few; cdr3_aa: CASSIIMGHLNYGYTF; cdr3_nt: TGTGCCAGTAGTATAATTATGGGACACCTTAACTATGGCTACACCTTC
v_call: TRBV28; j_call: TRBJ1-1; cdr3_length: 13; d_call: NA; clone_size: NA; cdr3_aa: CASSLLLQGEAFF; cdr3_nt: TGTGCCAGCAGTTTACTGTTACAGGGTGAAGCTTTCTTT
v_call: TRBV9; j_call: TRBJ1-1; cdr3_length: 15; d_call: NA; clone_size: NA; cdr3_aa: CASTRYEDRNTEAFF; cdr3_nt: TGTGCCAGCACCCGATATGAAGACAGGAACACTGAAGCTTTCTTT
v_call: TRBV7-2; j_call: TRBJ2-7; cdr3_length: 16; d_call: TRBD2; clone_size: NA; cdr3_aa: CASSRLSSGSGYEQYF; cdr3_nt: TGTGCCAGCAGTAGACTGAGTAGCGGGAGTGGGTACGAGCAGTACTTC
v_call: TRBV27; j_call: TRBJ2-7; cdr3_length: 15; d_call: TRBD2; clone_size: NA; cdr3_aa: CASSQGLAGRYEQYF; cdr3_nt: TGTGCCAGCAGCCAGGGACTAGCGGGACGCTACGAGCAGTACTTC
v_call: TRBV19; j_call: TRBJ2-1; cdr3_length: 14; d_call: TRBD2; clone_size: once; cdr3_aa: CATGTRLVGNEQFF; cdr3_nt: TGTGCCACCGGGACTAGGTTAGTCGGGAATGAGCAGTTCTTC
v_call: TRBV28; j_call: TRBJ1-4; cdr3_length: 14; d_call: TRBD1; clone_size: once; cdr3_aa: CATIGGAANEKLFF; cdr3_nt: TGTGCCACCATAGGGGGCGCGGCTAATGAAAAACTGTTTTTT
v_call: TRBV5-1; j_call: TRBJ2-1; cdr3_length: 16; d_call: TRBD2; clone_size: once; cdr3_aa: CASSLGLAGESNEQFF; cdr3_nt: TGCGCCAGCAGCTTGGGACTAGCGGGAGAAAGTAATGAGCAGTTCTTC
v_call: TRBV6-5; j_call: TRBJ1-5; cdr3_length: 14; d_call: NA; clone_size: NA; cdr3_aa: CAVRPGLSNQPQHF; cdr3_nt: TGTGCCGTCCGCCCAGGGCTTAGCAATCAGCCCCAGCATTTT
v_call: TRBV14; j_call: TRBJ1-2; cdr3_length: 13; d_call: TRBD1; clone_size: NA; cdr3_aa: CASSRQGAYGYTF; cdr3_nt: TGTGCCAGCAGCCGACAGGGGGCTTATGGCTACACCTTC
v_call: TRBV12-3/TRBV12-4; j_call: TRBJ1-3; cdr3_length: 13; d_call: NA; clone_size: NA; cdr3_aa: CASSLFSGNTIYF; cdr3_nt: TGTGCCAGCAGTTTGTTTTCTGGAAACACCATATATTTT
v_call: TRBV7-3; j_call: TRBJ2-7; cdr3_length: 12; d_call: NA; clone_size: NA; cdr3_aa: CASSKQGGEQYF; cdr3_nt: TGTGCCAGCAGCAAACAGGGTGGCGAGCAGTACTTC
v_call: TRBV25-1; j_call: TRBJ1-5; cdr3_length: 16; d_call: TRBD1; clone_size: NA; cdr3_aa: CASSEWGTGDNQPQHF; cdr3_nt: TGTGCCAGCAGTGAATGGGGGACAGGGGACAATCAGCCCCAGCATTTT
v_call: TRBV6-5; j_call: TRBJ2-1; cdr3_length: 15; d_call: TRBD1; clone_size: NA; cdr3_aa: CASRPTGNPYNEQFF; cdr3_nt: TGTGCCAGCAGACCGACAGGGAACCCCTACAATGAGCAGTTCTTC
v_call: TRBV6-5; j_call: TRBJ2-5; cdr3_length: 13; d_call: TRBD1; clone_size: NA; cdr3_aa: CASRTGGQETQYF; cdr3_nt: TGTGCCAGCAGGACAGGGGGCCAAGAGACCCAGTACTTC
v_call: TRBV19; j_call: TRBJ1-6; cdr3_length: 16; d_call: NA; clone_size: NA; cdr3_aa: CASSGSLGSYNSPLHF; cdr3_nt: TGTGCCAGTAGTGGGAGCCTGGGCTCCTATAATTCACCCCTCCACTTT
v_call: TRBV24-1; j_call: TRBJ2-7; cdr3_length: 19; d_call: NA; clone_size: NA; cdr3_aa: CATSDLGAPDPWRSYEQYF; cdr3_nt: TGTGCCACCAGTGATTTAGGGGCTCCAGACCCATGGCGATCCTACGAGCAGTACTTC
v_call: TRBV14; j_call: TRBJ2-1; cdr3_length: 11; d_call: NA; clone_size: NA; cdr3_aa: CASSQMQEWFF; cdr3_nt: TGTGCCAGCAGCCAAATGCAGGAGTGGTTCTTC
v_call: TRBV14; j_call: TRBJ2-1; cdr3_length: 11; d_call: NA; clone_size: NA; cdr3_aa: CASSPTELQFF; cdr3_nt: TGTGCCAGCAGCCCTACGGAACTGCAGTTCTTC
v_call: TRBV7-8; j_call: TRBJ2-2; cdr3_length: 18; d_call: TRBD2; clone_size: NA; cdr3_aa: CASSLMLQRGPPTGELFF; cdr3_nt: TGTGCCAGCAGCTTAATGTTGCAGCGGGGGCCCCCCACCGGGGAGCTGTTTTTT
v_call: TRBV28; j_call: TRBJ2-5; cdr3_length: 15; d_call: NA; clone_size: once; cdr3_aa: CASSLTDRHQETQYF; cdr3_nt: TGTGCCAGCAGTTTGACCGACAGGCACCAAGAGACCCAGTACTTC
v_call: TRBV11-3; j_call: TRBJ2-7; cdr3_length: 13; d_call: NA; clone_size: NA; cdr3_aa: CASSLGSSYEQYF; cdr3_nt: TGTGCCAGCAGCTTAGGAAGTTCCTACGAGCAGTACTTC
v_call: TRBV7-2; j_call: TRBJ2-6; cdr3_length: 18; d_call: TRBD1; clone_size: NA; cdr3_aa: CASSAGQGAFSGANVLTF; cdr3_nt: TGTGCCAGCAGCGCCGGACAGGGGGCCTTCTCTGGGGCCAACGTCCTGACTTTC
v_call: TRBV27; j_call: TRBJ2-1; cdr3_length: 13; d_call: TRBD1; clone_size: NA; cdr3_aa: CASARTGENEQFF; cdr3_nt: TGTGCCAGTGCCCGGACAGGGGAAAATGAGCAGTTCTTC
v_call: TRBV19; j_call: TRBJ1-2; cdr3_length: 13; d_call: NA; clone_size: NA; cdr3_aa: CASTGRGDYGYTF; cdr3_nt: TGTGCCAGTACCGGACGGGGGGACTATGGCTACACCTTC
v_call: TRBV9; j_call: TRBJ2-7; cdr3_length: 17; d_call: NA; clone_size: NA; cdr3_aa: CASSPYGDRFRPGEQYF; cdr3_nt: TGTGCCAGCAGCCCCTATGGTGATCGGTTCCGCCCCGGCGAGCAGTACTTC